These 8 T cell receptor beta chains originate from one sample sequenced in a study of blood T cell repertoires in COVID-19. Repertoires were generated with immunoSEQ multiplex PCR, while TCRdb's copy carries only in-frame clones and drops some. The table has 150,000 to 200,000 clones, more than 80% seen once. Material: peripheral blood. These receptors all come from a human donor in a cohort sampled during active COVID-19.

The V and J genes are TRBV27 and TRBJ1-6; TRBD1 might be the D (5 bases). The germline gives CDR1 MNHEY, CDR2 SMNVEV (reference sequence). The length of the CDR3 is 13 residues. V lost 5 bases and J 10 bases, leaving 12 bases between the germline ends. The CDR3 reads CASSIRGRSPLHF. The CDR3 DNA reads as TGTGCCAGCAGTATTAGGGGTCGGTCACCCCTCCACTTT.

The chain couples TRBV15 to TRBJ2-1; TRBD1 matches at 8 bases. The CDR3 consists of 17 residues. Germline V CDR1 and CDR2: LNHNV, YYDKDF (reference sequence). The V gene end was trimmed by 0 bases and the J gene end by 10 bases; junction bases not matched to a gene: 14. As DNA, the CDR3 is TGTGCCACCAGCAGAGACGGACAGGGCTCTCCGGAGTGGGAGCAGTTCTTC. This encodes CATSRDGQGSPEWEQFF.

The rearrangement joins TRBV11-2 to TRBJ1-4; D unclear. Trimming took 3 bases from V and 1 from J, leaving 6 bases between them. The germline V gene encodes CDR1 SGHAT and CDR2 FQNNGV. This CDR3 is built from 14 residues. The CDR3 here is CASSFAITNEKLFF. DNA for the CDR3: TGTGCCAGCAGCTTCGCTATAACTAATGAAAAACTGTTTTTT.

This clone came up once. The genes are TRBV4-1 and TRBJ2-7, with D perhaps TRBD1 (5 bases). In germline, CDR1 is MGHRA, CDR2 YSYEKL. This CDR3 has 17 residues. V was clipped by 0 bases and J by 0 bases, with 15 bases between them. CDR3 loop: CASSQDHETALSYEQYF. In DNA, the CDR3 is TGCGCCAGCAGCCAAGATCATGAGACAGCACTCTCCTACGAGCAGTACTTC.

This sequence joins TRBV19 and TRBJ1-1; a weak D match, TRBD1 (5 bases). V lost 5 bases, J lost 6 bases, and 16 bases lay in between. The CDR3 sequence is 14 residues long. In germline, CDR1 is LNHDA, CDR2 SQIVND (reference sequence). This CDR3 reads CASSFRTGSSEAFF. CDR3 bases: TGTGCCAGTAGTTTCCGAACAGGATCCTCTGAAGCTTTCTTT.

V and J are TRBV6-2 or TRBV6-3 and TRBJ2-7; 10 bases align to TRBD1. Germline loops: CDR1 MNHEY, CDR2 SVGEGT. CDR3 size: 16 residues. The trim removed 4 bases at V and 2 bases at J, leaving 8 bases unmatched. CDR3 loop: CASSSTPGQGTYEQYF. The CDR3 DNA is TGTGCCAGCAGTTCAACCCCGGGACAGGGGACCTACGAGCAGTACTTC.

The chain links TRBV6-6 to TRBJ1-2; possibly TRBD1 for D (6 bases). With 7 bases removed from V and 4 bases from J, the gap between germline ends came to 16 bases. The CDR3 has 14 residues. Looked up from germline, CDR1 is MNHNY and CDR2 is SVGAGI (reference sequence). Written as DNA, the CDR3 is TGTGCCAGCAAACAGGGCCTAGCAGGCTATGGCTACACCTTC. Protein sequence: CASKQGLAGYGYTF.

The rearrangement uses TRBV10-1 and TRBJ1-1; D ambiguous. Germline CDR1 reads WNHNN; CDR2 reads SYGVQD (reference sequence). The CDR3 length is 15 residues. V was clipped by 2 bases and J by 6 bases, with 16 bases between them. Written as DNA, the CDR3 is TGCGCCAGCAGTGAGGACTCAAACCCGCGGTCTGAAGCTTTCTTT. Encoded protein: CASSEDSNPRSEAFF.